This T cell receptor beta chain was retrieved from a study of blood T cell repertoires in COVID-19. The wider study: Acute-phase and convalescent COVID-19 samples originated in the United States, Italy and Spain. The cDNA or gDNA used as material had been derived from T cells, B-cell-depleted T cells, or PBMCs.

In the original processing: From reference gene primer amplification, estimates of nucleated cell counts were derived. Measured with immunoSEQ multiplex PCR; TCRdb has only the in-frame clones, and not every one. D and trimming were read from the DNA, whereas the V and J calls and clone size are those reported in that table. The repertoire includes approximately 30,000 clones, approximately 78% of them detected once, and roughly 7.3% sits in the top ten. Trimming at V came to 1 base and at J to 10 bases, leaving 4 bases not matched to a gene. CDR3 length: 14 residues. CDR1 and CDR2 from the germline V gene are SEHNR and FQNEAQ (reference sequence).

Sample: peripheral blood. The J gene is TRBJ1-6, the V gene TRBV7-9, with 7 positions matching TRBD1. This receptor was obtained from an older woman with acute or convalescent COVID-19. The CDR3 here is CASSLDGTASPLHF. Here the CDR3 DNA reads TGTGCCAGCAGCTTAGACGGGACAGCATCACCCCTCCACTTT.